The 11 T cell receptor beta chains reported below all come from one sample, sequenced in a study of T cells expressing NK-cell markers. TCRdb reanalyzed the 5' RACE reads, giving one entry per CDR3 protein sequence and no DNA. The repertoire shows 250,000 to 300,000 distinct CDR3 sequences; the top ten hold around 0.4%. The sequenced material came from blood T cells: a sorted CD56 or NKG2C T cell subset, CD4+ or CD8+ T cells, or bulk PBMC T cells (not recorded which). The receptors derive from a man younger than 35 in good health.

The chain links TRBV9 to TRBJ1-1. Germline CDR1 and CDR2: SGDLS and YYNGEE. The CDR3 covers 15 residues. The CDR3 loop reads CASSVEGLVGTEAFF. The entire variable domain, with the rest obtained from reference TRBV9 and TRBJ1-1, is as follows: DSGVTQTPKHLITATGQRVTLRCSPRSGDLSVYWYQQSLDQGLQFLIQYYNGEERAKGNILERFSAQQFPDLHSELNLSSLELGDSALYFCASSVEGLVGTEAFFGQGTRLTVV.

The V and J genes are TRBV24-1 and TRBJ2-1. There are 16 residues in the CDR3. Germline CDR1 and CDR2: KGHDR and SFDVKD. This CDR3 reads CATSDTNVGSYNEQFF.

The chain employs TRBV25-1 and TRBJ2-2; TCRdb designates TRBD2, a call that cannot be tested without DNA. Per germline, CDR1 MGHDK and CDR2 SYGVNS. The CDR3 runs 16 residues. This CDR3 is CASSEGGGNSPRELFF.

The chain is built from TRBV7-2 and TRBJ2-2; the D gene TCRdb calls, TRBD2, cannot be checked with no DNA. Germline V gives CDR1 SGHTA, CDR2 FQGNSA. This CDR3 is 16 amino acids long. CDR3 protein: CASSALSGRDTGELFF.

This chain joins TRBV10-3 and TRBJ2-3. This CDR3 has 16 amino acids. Germline V lookup: CDR1 ENHRY, CDR2 SYGVKD. The CDR3 is CAISEKQLLSTDTQYF.

This sequence joins TRBV7-8 and TRBJ1-2; lacking DNA, the TRBD1 call made by TCRdb goes unchecked. This CDR3 comprises 15 residues. Looked up from germline, CDR1 is SGHVS and CDR2 is FQNEAQ. The CDR3 loop is CASSPNRGMNYGYTF.

The chain is built from TRBV5-8 and TRBJ2-3; TCRdb gives TRBD2 as the D gene, but with no DNA this cannot be confirmed. The CDR3 is 16 amino acids. Germline-derived CDR1 and CDR2 are SGHTS and YDEGEE. Here the CDR3 reads CASSWWTSGKTDTQYF.

The rearrangement joins TRBV12-3 or TRBV12-4 to TRBJ1-6; TCRdb indicates TRBD1, and absent DNA this call remains unverified. This CDR3 has 14 amino acids. The CDR3 loop is CASSPGAGNSPLHF.

The V call is TRBV6-1, the J call TRBJ2-2; no DNA is available, so the TRBD1 call from TCRdb remains unchecked. The germline V gene encodes CDR1 MNHNS and CDR2 SASEGT. The length of the CDR3 is 13 residues. CDR3 region: CASVTPGVGELFF.

The chain links TRBV7-9 to TRBJ2-1; there is no DNA to check the TCRdb D call of TRBD1. Per the germline V gene, CDR1 is SEHNR and CDR2 is FQNEAQ (reference sequence). There are 14 residues in the CDR3. CDR3 residues: CASSWTGGKNEQFF.

The chain uses TRBV15 and TRBJ2-1; the D gene TCRdb calls, TRBD1, cannot be checked with no DNA. The CDR3 extends over 17 amino acids. Germline V gene sequence: CDR1 LNHNV, CDR2 YYDKDF (reference sequence). Here the CDR3 reads CATSRSRDRDAYNEQFF.